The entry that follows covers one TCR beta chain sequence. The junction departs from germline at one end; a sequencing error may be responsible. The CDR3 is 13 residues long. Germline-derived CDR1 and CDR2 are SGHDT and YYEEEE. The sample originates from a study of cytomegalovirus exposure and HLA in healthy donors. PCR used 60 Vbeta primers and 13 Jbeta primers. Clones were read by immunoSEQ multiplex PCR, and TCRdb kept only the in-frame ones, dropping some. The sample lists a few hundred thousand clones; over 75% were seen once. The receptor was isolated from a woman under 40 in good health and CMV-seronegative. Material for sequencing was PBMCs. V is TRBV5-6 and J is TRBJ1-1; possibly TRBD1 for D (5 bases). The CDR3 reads CASSLGQNPEAFF. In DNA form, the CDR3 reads TGTGCCAGCAGCTTGGGACAGAACCCTGAAGCTTTCTTT.